The source of this T cell receptor beta chain is a study of T cell repertoires in cytomegalovirus infection. Overall study: Peptides in the study included HLA-C-restricted and HLA-B-restricted CMV epitopes. General study points: CMV carriers with the relevant HLA were identified by cumulative public TCR beta family frequency.

MiXCR, applied by TCRdb to the reads, yields one record per CDR3 protein. The table lists approximately 590,000 distinct CDR3 sequences, around two fifths of them singletons. This clonotype turned up a few times. Its antigen is not known. This CDR3 is 14 amino acids long. Germline values: CDR1 MNHEY, CDR2 SVGEGT. Trimming shortened V by 7 bases and J by 4 bases, and 17 bases separated the two germline ends. This TCR came from a human donor in good health (CMV status not recorded). Some clones in this sample may be carry-over from other donors' samples. The rearrangement joins TRBV6-2 or TRBV6-3 to TRBJ2-7; perhaps TRBD2 as D (6 bases). The sequences come from cultured PBMCs, collected from culture after CMV antigen stimulation. In nucleotides, the CDR3 is TGTGCCAGCACAGACGAGCTAGCGTCGTACGAGCAGTACTTC. This codes for CASTDELASYEQYF.